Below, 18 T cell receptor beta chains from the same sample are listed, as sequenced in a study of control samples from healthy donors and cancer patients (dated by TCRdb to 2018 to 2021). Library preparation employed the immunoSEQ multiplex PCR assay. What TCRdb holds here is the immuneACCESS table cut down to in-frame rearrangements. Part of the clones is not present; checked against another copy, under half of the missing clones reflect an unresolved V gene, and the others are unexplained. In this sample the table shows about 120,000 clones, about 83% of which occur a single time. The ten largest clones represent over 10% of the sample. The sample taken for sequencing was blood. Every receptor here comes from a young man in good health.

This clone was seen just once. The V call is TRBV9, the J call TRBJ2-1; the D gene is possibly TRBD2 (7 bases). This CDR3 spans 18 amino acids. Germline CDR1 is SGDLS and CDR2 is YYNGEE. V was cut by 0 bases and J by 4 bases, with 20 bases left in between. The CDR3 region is CASSVEDFWRGQYNEQFF. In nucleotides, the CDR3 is TGTGCCAGCAGCGTAGAGGATTTTTGGCGGGGGCAATACAATGAGCAGTTCTTC.

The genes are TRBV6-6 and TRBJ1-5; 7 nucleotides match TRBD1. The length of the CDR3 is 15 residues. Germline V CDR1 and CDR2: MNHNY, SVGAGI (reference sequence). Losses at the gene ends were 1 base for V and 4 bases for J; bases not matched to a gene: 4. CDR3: CASSYFTGANQPQHF. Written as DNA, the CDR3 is TGTGCCAGCAGTTACTTTACAGGGGCTAATCAGCCCCAGCATTTT.

The CDR3 region has the DNA TGTGCCAGCAGCGGTGGGGCGGGGGCCGGCGAGCAGTACTTC. It specifies CASSGGAGAGEQYF. The chain carries TRBV11-2 and TRBJ2-7; tentatively, D is TRBD2 (7 bases). Trimming shortened V by 5 bases and J by 6 bases, and 17 bases separated the two germline ends. The CDR3 covers 14 residues. Germline lookup yields CDR1 SGHAT and CDR2 FQNNGV.

The CDR3 nucleotides read TGTGCCAGCAGCTCCAGCTCCGACAGGGTCGCCGTCCTGACTTTC. It codes for CASSSSSDRVAVLTF. This sequence joins TRBV5-5 and TRBJ2-6, with 7 nucleotides matching TRBD1. V was pared by 3 bases and J by 12 bases, with 12 bases of the junction left unmatched. Germline-derived CDR1 and CDR2 are SGHKS and YYEKEE (reference sequence). CDR3 length: 15 residues.

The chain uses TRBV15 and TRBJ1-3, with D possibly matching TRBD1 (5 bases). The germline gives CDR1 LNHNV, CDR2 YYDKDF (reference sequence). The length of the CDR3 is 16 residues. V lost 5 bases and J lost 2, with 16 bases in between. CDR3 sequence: CATSGLQAPPGNTIYF. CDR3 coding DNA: TGTGCCACCAGCGGCCTACAGGCCCCCCCTGGAAACACCATATATTTT.

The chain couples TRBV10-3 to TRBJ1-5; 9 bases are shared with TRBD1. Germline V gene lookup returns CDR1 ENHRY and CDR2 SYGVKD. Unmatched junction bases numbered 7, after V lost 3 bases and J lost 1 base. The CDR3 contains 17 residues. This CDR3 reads CAISEILQGASNQPQHF. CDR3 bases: TGTGCCATCAGTGAAATTTTACAGGGGGCGAGCAATCAGCCCCAGCATTTT.

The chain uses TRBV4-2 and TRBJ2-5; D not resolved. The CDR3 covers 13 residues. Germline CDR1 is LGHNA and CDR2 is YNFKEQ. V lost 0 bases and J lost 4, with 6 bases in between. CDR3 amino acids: CASSQDIVETQYF. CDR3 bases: TGTGCCAGCAGCCAAGATATTGTAGAGACCCAGTACTTC.

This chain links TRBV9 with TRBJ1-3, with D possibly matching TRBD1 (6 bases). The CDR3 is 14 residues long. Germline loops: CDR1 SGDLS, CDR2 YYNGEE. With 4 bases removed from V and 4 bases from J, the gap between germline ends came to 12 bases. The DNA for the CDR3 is TGTGCCAGCAGCCCAGGGACACCAGGAAACACCATATATTTT. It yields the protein CASSPGTPGNTIYF.

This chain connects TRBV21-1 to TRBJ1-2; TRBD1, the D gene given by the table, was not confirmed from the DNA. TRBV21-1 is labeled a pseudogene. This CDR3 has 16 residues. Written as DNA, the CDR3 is TGTGCCAGCAGCAAAGCGGGGACAGACTGTAACTATGGCTACACCTTC. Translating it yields CASSKAGTDCNYGYTF.

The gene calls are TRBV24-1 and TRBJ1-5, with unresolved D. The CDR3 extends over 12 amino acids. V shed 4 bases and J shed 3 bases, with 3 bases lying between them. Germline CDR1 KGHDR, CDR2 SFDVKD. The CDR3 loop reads CATSESNQPQHF. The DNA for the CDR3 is TGTGCCACCAGTGAGTCCAATCAGCCCCAGCATTTT.

The DNA of the CDR3 is TGTGCCTGGAGTCCCCTCCAGGTCAACGATGGCTACACCTTC. Translation gives CAWSPLQVNDGYTF. The chain combines TRBV30 with TRBJ1-2; no clear D gene. CDR3 length equals 14 residues. CDR1 is GTSNPN and CDR2 is SVGIG in the germline V gene (reference sequence). Trimming cost V 2 bases and J 6 bases, with 16 bases left between them.

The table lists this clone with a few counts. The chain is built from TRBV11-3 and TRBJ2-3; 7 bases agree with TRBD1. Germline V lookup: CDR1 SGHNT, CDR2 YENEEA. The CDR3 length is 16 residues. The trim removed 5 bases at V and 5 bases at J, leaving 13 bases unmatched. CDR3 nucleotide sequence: TGTGCCAGCAGCCCACCTCCGGGACAGCGAAAAGATACGCAGTATTTT. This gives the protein CASSPPPGQRKDTQYF.

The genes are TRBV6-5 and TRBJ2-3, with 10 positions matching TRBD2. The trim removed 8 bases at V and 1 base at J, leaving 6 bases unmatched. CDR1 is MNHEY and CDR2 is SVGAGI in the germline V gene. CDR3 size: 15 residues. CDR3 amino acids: CASRTSGRGTDTQYF. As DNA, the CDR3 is TGTGCCAGCCGGACTAGCGGACGGGGCACAGATACGCAGTATTTT.

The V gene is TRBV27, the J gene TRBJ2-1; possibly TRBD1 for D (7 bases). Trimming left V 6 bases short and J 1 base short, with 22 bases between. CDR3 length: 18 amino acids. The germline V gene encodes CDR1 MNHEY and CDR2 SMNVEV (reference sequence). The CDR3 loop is CASSPWSGGGGSYNEQFF. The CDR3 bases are TGTGCCAGCAGCCCCTGGTCAGGGGGAGGAGGGTCCTACAATGAGCAGTTCTTC.

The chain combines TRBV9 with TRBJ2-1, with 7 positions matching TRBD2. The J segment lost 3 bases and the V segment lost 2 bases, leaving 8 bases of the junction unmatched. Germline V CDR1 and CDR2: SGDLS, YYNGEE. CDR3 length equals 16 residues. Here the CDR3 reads CASSVGWGGLYNEQFF. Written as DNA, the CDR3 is TGTGCCAGCAGCGTGGGCTGGGGGGGACTCTACAATGAGCAGTTCTTC.

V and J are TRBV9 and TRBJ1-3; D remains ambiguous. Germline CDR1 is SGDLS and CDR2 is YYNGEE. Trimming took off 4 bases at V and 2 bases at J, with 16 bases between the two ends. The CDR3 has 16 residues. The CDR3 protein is CASSFSTRTAGNTIYF. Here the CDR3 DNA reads TGTGCCAGCAGCTTTTCAACTAGAACAGCTGGAAACACCATATATTTT. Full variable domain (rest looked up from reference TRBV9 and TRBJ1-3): DSGVTQTPKHLITATGQRVTLRCSPRSGDLSVYWYQQSLDQGLQFLIQYYNGEERAKGNILERFSAQQFPDLHSELNLSSLELGDSALYFCASSFSTRTAGNTIYFGEGSWLTVV.

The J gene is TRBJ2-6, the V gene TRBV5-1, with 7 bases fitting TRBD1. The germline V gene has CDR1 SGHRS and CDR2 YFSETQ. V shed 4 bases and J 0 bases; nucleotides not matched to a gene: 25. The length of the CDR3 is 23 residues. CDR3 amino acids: CASSGMVSGGERGMSSGANVLTF. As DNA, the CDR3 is TGCGCCAGCAGCGGGATGGTGTCAGGGGGTGAAAGGGGTATGAGCTCTGGGGCCAACGTCCTGACTTTC.

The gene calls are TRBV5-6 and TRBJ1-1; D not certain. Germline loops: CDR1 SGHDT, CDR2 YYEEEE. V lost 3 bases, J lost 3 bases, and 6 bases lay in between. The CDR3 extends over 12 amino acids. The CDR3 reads CASSSGDTEAFF. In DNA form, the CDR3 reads TGTGCCAGCAGCTCCGGCGACACTGAAGCTTTCTTT.